The 24 T cell receptor beta chains reported below all come from one sample, sequenced in a study of spatial heterogeneity in lung cancer. Time point defined: sample taken at primary tumor resection. MiXCR, applied by TCRdb to the 5' RACE reads, yields one record per CDR3 protein. This table holds 35,000 to 45,000 distinct CDR3 sequences, roughly 7.2% found once. The sequenced sample was PBMCs, obtained at surgery. These receptors originate from a female donor with early-stage non-small cell lung cancer.

This clonotype showed up just once. This may stem from a read error, because a much larger clone lies one nucleotide away. The chain joins TRBV7-8 to TRBJ1-2; 10 nucleotides agree with TRBD1. Germline lookup yields CDR1 SGHVS and CDR2 FQNEAQ. The CDR3 length is 15 residues. CDR3 residues: CAGSTGDRGNYGYTF. In DNA form, the CDR3 reads TGTGCCGGCAGCACCGGGGACAGGGGCAACTATGGCTACACCTTC.

In this sample, this clonotype turned up many times. The genes are TRBV6-2 or TRBV6-3 and TRBJ1-1, with D unclear. From germline, CDR1 is MNHEY and CDR2 SVGEGT. This CDR3 has 14 amino acids. Trimming removed 2 bases from V and 1 base from J, with 8 bases in between. The CDR3 is CASSYLSRNTEAFF. The CDR3 coding sequence is TGTGCCAGCAGTTACCTGTCAAGGAACACTGAAGCTTTCTTT.

This clonotype was seen a handful of times. The chain combines TRBV4-1 with TRBJ1-5, with TRBD1 identical over 7 bases. There are 15 residues in the CDR3. From germline, CDR1 is MGHRA and CDR2 YSYEKL. J gave up 6 bases and V 5 bases, and 10 bases lay outside the gene matches. The DNA for the CDR3 is TGCGCCAGCAGCTCAGGGACAGCCTATTCTCAGCCCCAGCATTTT. Protein sequence: CASSSGTAYSQPQHF.

This clonotype was seen many times. The chain links TRBV30 to TRBJ2-3; no definite D call. Germline values: CDR1 GTSNPN, CDR2 SVGIG (reference sequence). The CDR3 loop spans 13 amino acids. V dropped 1 base and J dropped 2 bases, with 7 bases sitting between them. The DNA of the CDR3 is TGTGCCTGGAGTGGGGGTCCCACAGATACGCAGTATTTT. Its translation: CAWSGGPTDTQYF.

This clonotype appeared many times. The chain couples TRBV20-1 to TRBJ2-1; D is undetermined. The CDR3 sequence is 14 residues long. CDR1 is DFQATT, CDR2 SNEGSKA, per germline (reference sequence). Trimming took off 3 bases at V and 0 bases at J, with 9 bases between the two ends. Here the CDR3 reads CSARTYNSYNEQFF. Written as DNA, the CDR3 is TGCAGTGCTAGGACCTACAACTCCTACAATGAGCAGTTCTTC.

The chain's CDR3 is CASSPGGLAGLLGNIQYF. The DNA of the CDR3 is TGTGCCAGCAGCCCGGGGGGACTAGCGGGACTCCTGGGGAACATTCAGTACTTC. The chain joins TRBV5-6 to TRBJ2-4; TRBD2 aligns across 13 bases. With 4 bases clipped from V and 7 bases from J, the junction kept 14 bases outside the gene matches. From germline, CDR1 is SGHDT and CDR2 YYEEEE. The CDR3 consists of 18 residues.

CDR3 in DNA: TGTGCCACCACCGGGGGGACAGGGACCTACAATGAGCAGTTCTTC. This encodes CATTGGTGTYNEQFF. V is TRBV24-1 and J is TRBJ2-1, with TRBD1 matching over 9 bases. The germline gives CDR1 KGHDR, CDR2 SFDVKD. The CDR3 contains 15 residues. V lost 8 bases, J lost 2 bases, and 6 bases stayed unmatched.

This clonotype was counted a few times. V is TRBV21-1 and J is TRBJ1-3; TRBD1 was called by the table and not checked on the DNA. TRBV21-1 is marked as a pseudogene. The CDR3 has 14 residues. In nucleotides, the CDR3 is TGTGCCTCAGGGAGATTTAACTCTGGAAACACCATATATTTT. Translating gives CASGRFNSGNTIYF.

CDR3: CASSLQGAQETQYF. The CDR3 region has the DNA TGTGCCAGCAGCCTACAGGGGGCCCAAGAGACCCAGTACTTC. This chain connects TRBV3-1 to TRBJ2-5, with 9 nucleotides matching TRBD1. The germline V gene has CDR1 LGHDT and CDR2 YNNKEL (reference sequence). CDR3 length equals 14 residues. V was pared by 4 bases and J by 1 base, with 1 base of the junction left unmatched.

The chain couples TRBV27 to TRBJ1-5; D may be TRBD1 (6 bases). Germline CDR1 is MNHEY and CDR2 is SMNVEV (reference sequence). The CDR3 has 15 residues. V was pared by 3 bases and J by 1 base, with 10 bases between. The CDR3 region is CASSFTGLSNQPQHF. CDR3 DNA sequence: TGTGCCAGCAGTTTCACAGGGCTGAGCAATCAGCCCCAGCATTTT.

This clonotype was observed a few times. The chain couples TRBV6-1 to TRBJ1-1, with TRBD1 as a possible D gene (5 bases). The length of the CDR3 is 13 residues. Germline V CDR1 and CDR2: MNHNS, SASEGT. V shed 4 bases and J shed 3 bases, with 9 bases lying between them. The CDR3: CASSATRDTEAFF. Here the CDR3 DNA reads TGTGCCAGCAGTGCTACCAGGGACACTGAAGCTTTCTTT.

This clonotype has only a few counts. The chain employs TRBV6-6 and TRBJ2-7, with D unresolved. The CDR3 is 14 amino acids. Germline loops: CDR1 MNHNY, CDR2 SVGAGI (reference sequence). Trimming cost V 8 bases and J 0 bases, with 14 bases left between them. The CDR3 reads CASSQPESSYEQYF. The CDR3 coding sequence is TGTGCCAGCTCACAGCCTGAGAGCTCCTACGAGCAGTACTTC.

This clonotype was counted at least ten times. V gene TRBV15 combines with J gene TRBJ2-1; D is unresolved. V lost 3 bases, J lost 2 bases, and 8 bases lay in between. The CDR3 loop spans 14 amino acids. Germline V gives CDR1 LNHNV, CDR2 YYDKDF (reference sequence). CDR3 sequence: CATSRSRAYNEQFF. CDR3 DNA sequence: TGTGCCACCAGCAGGTCTCGGGCCTACAATGAGCAGTTCTTC.

The chain has TRBV6-6 and TRBJ2-1; 14 positions match TRBD2. Germline-derived CDR1 and CDR2 are MNHNY and SVGAGI (reference sequence). The CDR3 covers 18 residues. V shed 2 bases and J 2 bases; nucleotides not matched to a gene: 5. Written as DNA, the CDR3 is TGTGCCAGCAGTTACGGGACTAGCGGGGGCCTTACCTACAATGAGCAGTTCTTC. Amino acid sequence: CASSYGTSGGLTYNEQFF.

This clonotype was counted many times. J is TRBJ2-3 and V is TRBV7-8; 7 positions match TRBD1. The length of the CDR3 is 14 residues. Unmatched junction bases numbered 8, after V lost 9 bases and J lost 2 bases. CDR1 and CDR2 (germline): SGHVS, FQNEAQ. The CDR3 protein is CASCQGEYTDTQYF. The DNA for the CDR3 is TGTGCCAGTTGCCAGGGGGAATACACAGATACGCAGTATTTT.

This clonotype was counted at least ten times. The V gene is TRBV5-4, the J gene TRBJ2-1; 13 bases align to TRBD2. The CDR3 is made up of 21 amino acids. V lost 0 bases and J lost 0; bases outside the gene matches: 12. CDR1 and CDR2 from the germline V gene are SGHNT and YYREEE (reference sequence). For the CDR3, the DNA is TGTGCCAGCAGCTTGGGACCCCCGGGACTAGCGGGACGGAGCTCCTACAATGAGCAGTTCTTC. This translates into CASSLGPPGLAGRSSYNEQFF.

This clonotype was seen ten or more times. J is TRBJ2-2 and V is TRBV4-3; D may be TRBD1 (5 bases). The CDR3 is made up of 16 amino acids. With 0 bases removed from V and 1 base from J, the gap between germline ends came to 9 bases. Germline lookup yields CDR1 LGHNA and CDR2 YSLEER. The CDR3 bases are TGCGCCAGCAGCCAAGATTCAGGGCAGAACACCGGGGAGCTGTTTTTT. Encoded protein: CASSQDSGQNTGELFF.

This clonotype was observed many times. The V and J genes are TRBV20-1 and TRBJ2-3; D is possibly TRBD2 (6 bases). Trimming stripped 2 bases from V and 5 bases from J, with 17 bases between. Germline CDR1 reads DFQATT; CDR2 reads SNEGSKA (reference sequence). This CDR3 has 15 residues. The CDR3 here is CSARRLVGGGDTQYF. The CDR3 coding sequence is TGCAGTGCTAGAAGACTAGTGGGTGGCGGAGATACGCAGTATTTT.

Ten or more counts support this clonotype. This chain uses TRBV20-1 with TRBJ1-5, with a tentative D call TRBD1 (6 bases). Germline V gives CDR1 DFQATT, CDR2 SNEGSKA (reference sequence). Trimming pared 1 base from V and 6 bases from J, leaving 13 bases between. The CDR3 is made up of 14 amino acids. The CDR3 sequence: CSARVRGGGQPQHF. The CDR3 bases are TGCAGTGCTAGAGTTCGGGGAGGGGGTCAGCCCCAGCATTTT.

In this sample, this clonotype turned up a few times. The chain has TRBV12-3 or TRBV12-4 and TRBJ1-2; possibly TRBD1 for D (6 bases). The CDR3 spans 15 residues. V was shortened by 8 bases and J by 3 bases, with 19 bases between the two germline ends. The CDR3 DNA is TGTGCCAGCTTGATTTTGGGGGGCGAGGACTATGGCTACACCTTC. Protein product: CASLILGGEDYGYTF.

This clonotype was counted many times. This chain joins TRBV5-1 and TRBJ2-5; D is undetermined. V was trimmed by 0 bases and J by 5 bases, leaving 11 bases between them. The germline V gene has CDR1 SGHRS and CDR2 YFSETQ. The CDR3 extends over 14 amino acids. CDR3 sequence: CASSLGGLRETQYF. CDR3 in DNA: TGCGCCAGCAGCTTGGGCGGTCTGAGGGAGACCCAGTACTTC.

This clonotype was recorded a few times. This chain connects TRBV5-1 to TRBJ2-5; no definite D call. V shed 4 bases and J shed 1 base, with 14 bases lying between them. This CDR3 has 15 amino acids. Germline-derived CDR1 and CDR2 are SGHRS and YFSETQ. The CDR3 loop is CASSVSIPVQETQYF. The CDR3 bases are TGCGCCAGCAGCGTTTCGATCCCGGTCCAAGAGACCCAGTACTTC.

This clonotype was counted at least ten times. This sequence joins TRBV5-1 and TRBJ2-7, with D uncertain. Germline V gives CDR1 SGHRS, CDR2 YFSETQ. The germline V and J ends were trimmed by 0 bases and 0 bases, with 13 bases remaining between them. There are 16 residues in the CDR3. The CDR3 DNA reads as TGCGCCAGCAGCTTGGGCCCGGCAGCTCTCTCCTACGAGCAGTACTTC. Translated: CASSLGPAALSYEQYF.

This clonotype has ten or more counts. J is TRBJ2-3 and V is TRBV3-1, with D tentatively TRBD2 (5 bases). Germline CDR1 is LGHDT and CDR2 is YNNKEL (reference sequence). Trimming stripped 2 bases from V and 4 bases from J, with 13 bases between. There are 15 residues in the CDR3. The CDR3, as DNA: TGTGCCAGCAGCCAATTATTCGGAGCGGCAGATACGCAGTATTTT. Amino acids: CASSQLFGAADTQYF.